The entry below describes one T cell receptor (beta chain). TCRdb's table, derived via immunoSEQ multiplex PCR, lists solely in-frame clones and lacks some. The table has roughly 450,000 clones, roughly 87% seen once. These data are taken from a study of blood T cell repertoires in COVID-19. Study context: Sites across the United States, Italy and Spain contributed samples from acute and convalescent COVID-19.

The sample consisted of PBMCs or T cells enriched from blood (not recorded which). The origin of this receptor is a man aged 18-30 years who had recovered from COVID-19.

DNA of the CDR3: TGTGCCAGCAGCTTAAAACAGATGAACACTGAAGCTTTCTTT. This gives the protein CASSLKQMNTEAFF. The chain carries TRBV7-9 and TRBJ1-1, with D unclear. With 2 bases removed from V and 0 bases from J, the gap between germline ends came to 7 bases. Germline V gene sequence: CDR1 SEHNR, CDR2 FQNEAQ (reference sequence). The CDR3 is 14 amino acids. Combining the CDR3 with reference TRBV7-9 and TRBJ1-1 gives the whole variable domain DTGVSQNPRHKITKRGQNVTFRCDPISEHNRLYWYRQTLGQGPEFLTYFQNEAQLEKSRLLSDRFSAERPKGSFSTLEIQRTEQGDSAMYLCASSLKQMNTEAFFGQGTRLTVV.